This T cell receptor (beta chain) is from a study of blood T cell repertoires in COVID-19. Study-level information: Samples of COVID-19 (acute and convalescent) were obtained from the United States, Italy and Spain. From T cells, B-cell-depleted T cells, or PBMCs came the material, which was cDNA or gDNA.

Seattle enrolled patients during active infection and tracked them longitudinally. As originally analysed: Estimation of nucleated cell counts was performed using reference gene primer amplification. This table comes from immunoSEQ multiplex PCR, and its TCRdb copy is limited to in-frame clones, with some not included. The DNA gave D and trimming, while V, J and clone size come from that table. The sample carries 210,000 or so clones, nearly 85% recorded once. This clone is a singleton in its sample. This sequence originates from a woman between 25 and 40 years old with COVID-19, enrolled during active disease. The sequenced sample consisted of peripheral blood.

CDR3 in amino acids: CASSPRPSGGVYNEQFF. The CDR3 bases are TGTGCCAGCTCACCACGGCCTAGCGGGGGGGTCTACAATGAGCAGTTCTTC. J is TRBJ2-1 and V is TRBV18; 12 bases agree with TRBD2. Germline CDR1 KGHSH, CDR2 LQKENI. This CDR3 spans 17 amino acids. The V and J ends lost 1 base and 3 bases, in that order; junction bases with no gene match: 4.